The clone carrying this T cell receptor (beta chain) has a handful of counts. A marrow graft followed busulfan-fludarabine conditioning, with cyclophosphamide on days +3 and +4. This specimen comes from a study of T cells after posttransplantation cyclophosphamide. This CDR3 is built from 14 residues. Per the germline V gene, CDR1 is LNHDA and CDR2 is SQIVND (reference sequence). V dropped 3 bases and J dropped 4 bases, with 12 bases sitting between them. The repertoire was sequenced with immunoSEQ multiplex PCR; TCRdb's copy has only in-frame clones and lacks some. The sample shows around 13,000 clones, no singletons; the ten largest hold roughly 26%.

Sample: PBMCs, taken after allogeneic stem cell transplant with posttransplant cyclophosphamide. The chain links TRBV19 to TRBJ1-2; D remains ambiguous. The clonotype comes from a female patient aged 40 to 50 who received an allogeneic stem cell transplant from an unrelated donor, was CMV-positive, and had acute GVHD only. The T cells may come from the graft donor. The CDR3 is CASSISTVPYGYTF. CDR3 nucleotides: TGTGCCAGTAGTATCTCCACAGTTCCCTATGGCTACACCTTC.